This T cell receptor beta chain is drawn from a study of brain metastases from non-small cell lung cancer. The table came from immunoSEQ multiplex PCR; TCRdb's copy has only in-frame clones and leaves some out. The sample has a few thousand clones; around four fifths are singletons. Unmatched junction bases numbered 9, after V lost 1 base and J lost 7 bases. The germline V gene has CDR1 LGHDT and CDR2 YNNKEL (reference sequence). The CDR3 extends over 16 amino acids. The material sequenced was tumor-adjacent normal tissue. This rearrangement joins TRBV3-1 (or the pseudogene TRBV3-2) to TRBJ2-3, with TRBD2 matching over 9 bases. The TCR was taken from a donor aged 40 or over with non-small cell lung cancer. The CDR3 DNA reads TGTGCCAGCAGCCAAGGTAATCTAGCGGGGCACAATACGCAGTATTTT. This translates into CASSQGNLAGHNTQYF.